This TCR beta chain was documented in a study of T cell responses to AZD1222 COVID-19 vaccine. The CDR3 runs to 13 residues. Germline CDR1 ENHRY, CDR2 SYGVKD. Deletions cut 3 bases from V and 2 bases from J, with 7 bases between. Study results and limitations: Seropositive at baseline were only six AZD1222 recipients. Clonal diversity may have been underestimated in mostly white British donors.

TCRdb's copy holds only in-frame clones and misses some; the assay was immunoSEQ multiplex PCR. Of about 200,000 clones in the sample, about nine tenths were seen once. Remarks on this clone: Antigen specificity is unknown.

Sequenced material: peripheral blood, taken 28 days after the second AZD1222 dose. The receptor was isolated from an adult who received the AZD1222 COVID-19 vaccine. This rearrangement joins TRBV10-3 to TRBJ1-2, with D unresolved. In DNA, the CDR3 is TGTGCCATCAGTGATAGGGCGAACTATGGCTACACCTTC. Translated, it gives CAISDRANYGYTF.